This T cell receptor (beta chain) came from a study of shared clonotypes between healthy human individuals. Germline assignment: CDR1 MNHNS and CDR2 SASEGT. The CDR3 runs 11 residues. Regarding this clone: A junction boundary mismatches the germline segment, possibly from a read error.

The data were produced by immunoSEQ multiplex PCR, yet TCRdb's version contains in-frame clones alone and is incomplete. The data hold roughly 700,000 clones, with around two thirds observed a single time. The TCR comes from a woman under 40 in good health. This chain joins TRBV6-1 and TRBJ2-3; D gene ambiguous. Sequenced sample: memory CD4+ T cells sorted from blood. This sample's subset: CD45RA-negative fraction. The CDR3 sequence is CASSMIGSALF. The CDR3 DNA is TGTGCCAGCAGTATGATTGGATCCGCCCTTTTT.